This is a list of T cell receptor beta chains from one sample in a study of sequential checkpoint blockade in melanoma. Profiling relied on immunoSEQ multiplex PCR, and the TCRdb table lists in-frame clones only, not all of them. The data show around 13,000 clones, nearly 80% seen once. Sequencing was performed on CD8+ T cells sorted from blood (inferred from file names), taken from a patient given nivolumab and ipilimumab in sequence. The receptor set was obtained from a human donor with melanoma. Both conserved end residues are part of each CDR3. The order of the fields is D gene, J gene, V gene, clone size, CDR3 DNA, CDR3 protein. The D gene is left open where the match is weak. Clone size, where shown, is once, few, many, or a class for clones that have expanded.

D: .
J: TRBJ1-1
V: TRBV29-1
size: .
DNA: TGCGGAATAGACCAGGGCCCTGAAGCTTTCTTT
CDR3: CGIDQGPEAFF

D: TRBD2
J: TRBJ2-1
V: TRBV27
size: .
DNA: TGTGCCACCGGGACTAGCCCACACAATGAGCAGTTCTTC
CDR3: CATGTSPHNEQFF

D: .
J: TRBJ2-7
V: TRBV4-3
size: medium-sized
DNA: TGCGCCAGCAGCCAAGATCGCTACGAGCAGTACTTC
CDR3: CASSQDRYEQYF

D: .
J: TRBJ1-2
V: TRBV29-1
size: .
DNA: TGCAGCGTTGAACCCTTGACCGGCGAGGATGGCTACACCTTC
CDR3: CSVEPLTGEDGYTF

D: .
J: TRBJ2-1
V: TRBV7-2
size: .
DNA: TGTGCCACCAAGGAGTACAATGAGCAGTTCTTC
CDR3: CATKEYNEQFF

D: TRBD1
J: TRBJ1-2
V: TRBV7-9
size: .
DNA: TGTGCCAGCAGCTTAATCGACAGGGTAGGAGATGGCTACACCTTC
CDR3: CASSLIDRVGDGYTF

D: TRBD1
J: TRBJ1-5
V: TRBV28
size: .
DNA: TGTGCCAGCAGCACAACACAGGGGGGTCAGCCCCAGCATTTT
CDR3: CASSTTQGGQPQHF

D: .
J: TRBJ1-2
V: TRBV29-1
size: .
DNA: TGCAGCGTTGAAGTAGGGGTGGGTGGCTACACCTTC
CDR3: CSVEVGVGGYTF

D: .
J: TRBJ1-2
V: TRBV7-8
size: .
DNA: TGTGCCAGCAGCTTAGTACCAGGGTATTACTATGGCTACACCTTC
CDR3: CASSLVPGYYYGYTF

D: TRBD2
J: TRBJ2-5
V: TRBV6-4
size: .
DNA: TGTGCCATCAGTGAGTCTCCAAGGACTAGTTCCCAAGAGACCCAGTACTTC
CDR3: CAISESPRTSSQETQYF

D: .
J: TRBJ2-7
V: TRBV13
size: .
DNA: TGTGCCAGCAGCTCGAAATTGAGCTCCTACGAGCAGTACTTC
CDR3: CASSSKLSSYEQYF

D: TRBD1
J: TRBJ1-2
V: TRBV9
size: .
DNA: TGTGCCAGCAGCCCAAGGCTAGACAGGGGTGGATCCGGCTACACCTTC
CDR3: CASSPRLDRGGSGYTF

D: TRBD2
J: TRBJ2-5
V: TRBV4-1
size: .
DNA: TGCGCCAGCAGCCAAATGGAGCGGGGGTGGGAGACCCAGTACTTC
CDR3: CASSQMERGWETQYF

D: .
J: TRBJ2-3
V: TRBV27
size: once
DNA: TGTGCCAGCAGTCTCGGGAGCACAGATACGCAGTATTTT
CDR3: CASSLGSTDTQYF

D: TRBD2
J: TRBJ2-7
V: TRBV6-1
size: few
DNA: TGTGCCAGCAGTGAAAGGCTAGCGGGGGCCTACGAGCAGTACTTC
CDR3: CASSERLAGAYEQYF

D: TRBD1
J: TRBJ1-6
V: TRBV5-4
size: .
DNA: TGTGCCAGCAGCGAGGGACAGGGGAGCTCACCCCTCCACTTT
CDR3: CASSEGQGSSPLHF

D: .
J: TRBJ2-7
V: TRBV19
size: .
DNA: TGTGCCAGTAGTTATTCGGTATCCTACGAGCAGTACTTC
CDR3: CASSYSVSYEQYF

D: TRBD1
J: TRBJ1-4
V: TRBV11-1
size: .
DNA: TGTGCCAGCAGAAAAGGACAGGGAAATGAAAAACTGTTTTTT
CDR3: CASRKGQGNEKLFF

D: TRBD1
J: TRBJ2-7
V: TRBV27
size: .
DNA: TGTGCCAGCAGTTACCTGACAGGGCGAGCCTACGAGCAGTACTTC
CDR3: CASSYLTGRAYEQYF

D: TRBD2
J: TRBJ2-3
V: TRBV7-6
size: .
DNA: TGTGCCAGCAGCGAGCGAAGTAGCGGGAGAATAGATACGCAGTATTTT
CDR3: CASSERSSGRIDTQYF

D: TRBD1
J: TRBJ2-7
V: TRBV29-1
size: .
DNA: TGCAGCGTCACCGGGACAGGCCCCTACGAGCAGTACTTC
CDR3: CSVTGTGPYEQYF

D: .
J: TRBJ1-1
V: TRBV30
size: .
DNA: TGTGCCTGGAGTGTAGAGGGTTACACTGAAGCTTTCTTT
CDR3: CAWSVEGYTEAFF

D: .
J: TRBJ2-7
V: TRBV4-2
size: .
DNA: TGTGCCAGCAGCCACAGCTACGAGCAGTACTTC
CDR3: CASSHSYEQYF

D: .
J: TRBJ2-7
V: TRBV19
size: few
DNA: TGTGCCAGTAGTAACAGCTACGAGCAGTACTTC
CDR3: CASSNSYEQYF

D: .
J: TRBJ2-2
V: TRBV28
size: .
DNA: TGTGCCAGCAGTTTATTCAGGGCTGACGGGGAGCTGTTTTTT
CDR3: CASSLFRADGELFF

D: .
J: TRBJ2-4
V: TRBV21-1
size: .
DNA: TGTGCCAGCAGCAAACTTAAGGGACAGGGGAAAAAAAACATTCAGTACTTC
CDR3: CASSKLKGQGKKNIQYF